These T cell receptor beta chains were read from a single sample in a study of metastatic and nonmetastatic thyroid tumors. TCRdb re-clonotyped the PCR reads through MiXCR. The table lists about 92,000 clones, more than 13% of them singletons. The sequenced sample was blood. All receptors come from a female donor with papillary thyroid cancer or a benign thyroid nodule (not recorded which). Some clones in this sample may be carry-over from other donors' samples. Each CDR3 is given with its conserved first and last residue. Fields, in order: V gene, D gene, J gene, clone size, CDR3 protein. D genes are given only for firm matches. Clone size appears in some rows only: once, few, many, or a class for an expanded clone.

v_call: TRBV6-6; d_call: -; j_call: TRBJ1-6; clone_size: many; cdr3_aa: CASSYGGPNSPLHF
v_call: TRBV2; d_call: -; j_call: TRBJ2-7; clone_size: many; cdr3_aa: CASNRTPYEQYF
v_call: TRBV2; d_call: TRBD1; j_call: TRBJ1-2; clone_size: many; cdr3_aa: CASSPQGEFWNYGYTF
v_call: TRBV7-2; d_call: -; j_call: TRBJ2-7; clone_size: many; cdr3_aa: CASSPGGSTSEQYF
v_call: TRBV5-1; d_call: -; j_call: TRBJ2-1; clone_size: -; cdr3_aa: CASSLRGSYSYNEQFF
v_call: TRBV3-1; d_call: -; j_call: TRBJ1-4; clone_size: many; cdr3_aa: CASSHFNEKLFF
v_call: TRBV29-1; d_call: -; j_call: TRBJ1-1; clone_size: many; cdr3_aa: CSVGGTNTEAFF
v_call: TRBV30; d_call: -; j_call: TRBJ1-5; clone_size: many; cdr3_aa: CAWSDPGLMYQPQHF
v_call: TRBV4-2; d_call: -; j_call: TRBJ2-2; clone_size: -; cdr3_aa: CASSQVGGAGGGIGELFF
v_call: TRBV5-1; d_call: TRBD1; j_call: TRBJ1-1; clone_size: many; cdr3_aa: CASRSTGAINTEAFF
v_call: TRBV2; d_call: -; j_call: TRBJ1-3; clone_size: many; cdr3_aa: CASSPGYSGNTIYF
v_call: TRBV12-3/TRBV12-4; d_call: -; j_call: TRBJ2-1; clone_size: -; cdr3_aa: CASSLLDRYRSEQFF
v_call: TRBV20-1; d_call: TRBD1; j_call: TRBJ2-7; clone_size: many; cdr3_aa: CSAGEDRGRREQYF
v_call: TRBV12-3/TRBV12-4; d_call: TRBD1; j_call: TRBJ1-2; clone_size: -; cdr3_aa: CASTKTGVFYGYTF
v_call: TRBV5-1; d_call: -; j_call: TRBJ1-1; clone_size: many; cdr3_aa: CASSLVGKNTEAFF
v_call: TRBV20-1; d_call: TRBD1; j_call: TRBJ2-1; clone_size: many; cdr3_aa: CSASDRDSEQFF
v_call: TRBV3-1; d_call: -; j_call: TRBJ2-7; clone_size: many; cdr3_aa: CASSQGLDYEQYF
v_call: TRBV11-2; d_call: -; j_call: TRBJ1-6; clone_size: many; cdr3_aa: CASSPAGSPLHF
v_call: TRBV27; d_call: -; j_call: TRBJ1-6; clone_size: many; cdr3_aa: CASSSVLGGAWSPLHF
v_call: TRBV19; d_call: TRBD1; j_call: TRBJ2-1; clone_size: many; cdr3_aa: CASSGTRQGAYNEQFF
v_call: TRBV6-2/TRBV6-3; d_call: TRBD1; j_call: TRBJ1-1; clone_size: many; cdr3_aa: CASTKTGYEAAFF
v_call: TRBV20-1; d_call: TRBD2; j_call: TRBJ2-2; clone_size: many; cdr3_aa: CSARGGGTSANTGELFF
v_call: TRBV5-6; d_call: -; j_call: TRBJ1-2; clone_size: many; cdr3_aa: CASSLSAGYYGYTF
v_call: TRBV2; d_call: -; j_call: TRBJ2-7; clone_size: -; cdr3_aa: CASRSGTQSYEQYF
v_call: TRBV19; d_call: TRBD1; j_call: TRBJ2-7; clone_size: many; cdr3_aa: CASSRDRSYEQYF
v_call: TRBV5-6; d_call: -; j_call: TRBJ2-1; clone_size: -; cdr3_aa: CASSRIVLRAGNEQFF
v_call: TRBV9; d_call: TRBD1; j_call: TRBJ2-7; clone_size: once; cdr3_aa: CASSVVWGQSYEQYF
v_call: TRBV6-4; d_call: TRBD1; j_call: TRBJ2-7; clone_size: many; cdr3_aa: CASGQGPYF
v_call: TRBV7-2; d_call: -; j_call: TRBJ1-2; clone_size: -; cdr3_aa: CASSLAAQGGYTF
v_call: TRBV30; d_call: TRBD2; j_call: TRBJ2-3; clone_size: many; cdr3_aa: CAWYRGGTDTQYF
v_call: TRBV28; d_call: -; j_call: TRBJ1-5; clone_size: many; cdr3_aa: CASSRGGNQPQHF
v_call: TRBV25-1; d_call: TRBD1; j_call: TRBJ1-1; clone_size: many; cdr3_aa: CASMGRGPPEAFF
v_call: TRBV7-8; d_call: TRBD1; j_call: TRBJ1-1; clone_size: many; cdr3_aa: CASSLARQGIGSTEAFF
v_call: TRBV3-1; d_call: -; j_call: TRBJ1-4; clone_size: many; cdr3_aa: CASSPTVNEKLFF
v_call: TRBV10-3; d_call: -; j_call: TRBJ2-2; clone_size: few; cdr3_aa: CAINFGPGELFF
v_call: TRBV6-1; d_call: TRBD1; j_call: TRBJ1-5; clone_size: many; cdr3_aa: CASSKDRGGNQPQHF
v_call: TRBV27; d_call: TRBD2; j_call: TRBJ2-1; clone_size: many; cdr3_aa: CASSFVSGGSVF
v_call: TRBV18; d_call: TRBD1; j_call: TRBJ2-3; clone_size: many; cdr3_aa: CASSPRTGAGTDTQYF
v_call: TRBV13; d_call: -; j_call: TRBJ2-5; clone_size: many; cdr3_aa: CASSTRTTGAQETQYF
v_call: TRBV19; d_call: -; j_call: TRBJ1-5; clone_size: many; cdr3_aa: CASSIRTDNQPQHF
v_call: TRBV11-2; d_call: -; j_call: TRBJ2-3; clone_size: many; cdr3_aa: CASSSPRSRENTDTQYF
v_call: TRBV6-2/TRBV6-3; d_call: -; j_call: TRBJ1-1; clone_size: many; cdr3_aa: CASSYRDTLWNTEAFF
v_call: TRBV19; d_call: -; j_call: TRBJ2-7; clone_size: few; cdr3_aa: CASSMPSYEQYF
v_call: TRBV5-1; d_call: -; j_call: TRBJ1-3; clone_size: many; cdr3_aa: CASSLGQAYGNTIYF
v_call: TRBV6-2/TRBV6-3; d_call: -; j_call: TRBJ2-2; clone_size: few; cdr3_aa: CARSYSKPGTFSTGELFF
v_call: TRBV4-2; d_call: -; j_call: TRBJ1-5; clone_size: many; cdr3_aa: CASSQDRYSNQPQHF
v_call: TRBV6-1; d_call: TRBD1; j_call: TRBJ1-1; clone_size: -; cdr3_aa: CASRDRGLGTEAFF
v_call: TRBV19; d_call: TRBD2; j_call: TRBJ2-7; clone_size: few; cdr3_aa: CASSLSGSEQYF
v_call: TRBV19; d_call: TRBD1; j_call: TRBJ2-5; clone_size: many; cdr3_aa: CASSPPGQGFWGTQYF
v_call: TRBV2; d_call: TRBD1; j_call: TRBJ1-6; clone_size: -; cdr3_aa: CASRPDRVSYNSTLHF
v_call: TRBV29-1; d_call: TRBD1; j_call: TRBJ2-7; clone_size: many; cdr3_aa: CSAHRDRVEHEQYF
v_call: TRBV6-1; d_call: -; j_call: TRBJ1-2; clone_size: many; cdr3_aa: CASSERSMHGYTF
v_call: TRBV6-1; d_call: TRBD2; j_call: TRBJ2-1; clone_size: few; cdr3_aa: CASISLGRGGHNEQLF
v_call: TRBV19; d_call: TRBD1; j_call: TRBJ2-2; clone_size: many; cdr3_aa: CASLGGSTPGELFF
v_call: TRBV6-5; d_call: -; j_call: TRBJ1-3; clone_size: few; cdr3_aa: CASSFTGQGSGNTIYF
v_call: TRBV3-1; d_call: -; j_call: TRBJ2-5; clone_size: few; cdr3_aa: CASSHLSLRGAWSETQYF
v_call: TRBV7-7; d_call: -; j_call: TRBJ2-3; clone_size: many; cdr3_aa: CASSLRGGAADTQYF
v_call: TRBV11-2; d_call: -; j_call: TRBJ2-3; clone_size: many; cdr3_aa: CASSSRGVDLTDTQYF
v_call: TRBV6-6; d_call: -; j_call: TRBJ1-2; clone_size: many; cdr3_aa: CASSYSGNYGYTF
v_call: TRBV7-9; d_call: -; j_call: TRBJ2-5; clone_size: many; cdr3_aa: CASSPPGTLQETQYF